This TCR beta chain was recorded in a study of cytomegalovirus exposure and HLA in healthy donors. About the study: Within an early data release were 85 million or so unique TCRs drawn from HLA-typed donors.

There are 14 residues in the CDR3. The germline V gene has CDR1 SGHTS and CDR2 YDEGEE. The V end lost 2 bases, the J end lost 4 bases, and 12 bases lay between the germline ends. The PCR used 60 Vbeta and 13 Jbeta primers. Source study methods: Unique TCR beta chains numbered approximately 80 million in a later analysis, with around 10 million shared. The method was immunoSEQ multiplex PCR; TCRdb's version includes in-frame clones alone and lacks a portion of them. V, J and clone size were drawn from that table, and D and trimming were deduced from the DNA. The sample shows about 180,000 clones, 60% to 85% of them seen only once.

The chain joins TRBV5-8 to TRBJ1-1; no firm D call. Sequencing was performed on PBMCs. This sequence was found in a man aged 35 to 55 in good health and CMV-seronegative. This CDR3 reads CASSFPGIRTEAFF. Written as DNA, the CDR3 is TGTGCCAGCAGCTTCCCGGGGATCCGCACTGAAGCTTTCTTT.